Listed below are T cell receptor beta chains from one sample, sequenced in a study of T-cell reconstitution after alpha-beta-depleted transplantation in children. Each CDR3 protein is one row after TCRdb ran MiXCR on the PCR reads. This table has around 370,000 distinct CDR3 sequences, approximately 10% appearing once. This specimen was PBMCs from the stem cell graft donor, taken from the stem cell graft. These receptors all stem from a human donor who donated a stem cell graft to a child with acute lymphoblastic leukemia. Both conserved end residues are part of each CDR3. The D gene is left open where the match is weak. Clone size is not always given. Where it is, it says once, few, many or a class for expanded clones.

j_call | clone_size | d_call | cdr3_length | v_call | cdr3_nt | cdr3_aa
TRBJ2-3 | few | . | 13 | TRBV6-4 | TGTGCCAGCAGTGACTCCCCGGGGAATACGCAGTATTTT | CASSDSPGNTQYF
TRBJ2-1 | . | . | 22 | TRBV21-1 | TGTGCCAGCAGCAAAGTTCGGACAGGGGCTTCAGGGACTAGCGGGAGGGCCAATGAGCAGTTCTTC | CASSKVRTGASGTSGRANEQFF
TRBJ2-3 | few | . | 16 | TRBV4-1 | TGCGCCAGCAGCCTTCCTGAGGCAGAGGGCACAGATACGCAGTATTTT | CASSLPEAEGTDTQYF
TRBJ1-2 | many | . | 12 | TRBV4-3 | TGCGCCAGCAGCCGTTCCGGGTATGGCTACACCTTC | CASSRSGYGYTF
TRBJ2-5 | many | TRBD1 | 15 | TRBV28 | TGTGCCAGCAGTCCGGGACAGAGCATACAAGAGACCCAGTACTTC | CASSPGQSIQETQYF
TRBJ2-7 | . | TRBD2 | 19 | TRBV20-1 | TGCAGTGCTAGGTCTACTAGCGCCTTTTCTTCGGCGGGATCCTACGAGCAGTACTTC | CSARSTSAFSSAGSYEQYF
TRBJ2-7 | few | TRBD2 | 15 | TRBV4-1 | TGCGCCAGCAGCCCGCCTACTAGCGGGAGGTACGAGCAGTACTTC | CASSPPTSGRYEQYF
TRBJ1-1 | . | . | 14 | TRBV12-3/TRBV12-4 | TGTGCCAGCAGCCGCAGACAGGTGGGAACTGAAGCTTTCTTT | CASSRRQVGTEAFF
TRBJ2-7 | few | . | 14 | TRBV27 | TGTGCCAGCAGTTTGCGGGGACACGGTAACGAGCAGTACTTC | CASSLRGHGNEQYF
TRBJ2-3 | few | TRBD2 | 16 | TRBV11-2 | TGTGCCAGCAGCTTAGTGGGGGGAGGGCCATCAGATACGCAGTATTTT | CASSLVGGGPSDTQYF
TRBJ2-7 | . | . | 14 | TRBV5-1 | TGCGCCAGCAGCTTCCGGGACGGGGCCTACGAGCAGTACTTC | CASSFRDGAYEQYF
TRBJ2-6 | many | TRBD1 | 18 | TRBV6-2/TRBV6-3 | TGTGCCAGCAGTTTCCGGGACAGGGCTTCGGGAGGGGCCAACGTCCTGACTTTC | CASSFRDRASGGANVLTF
TRBJ1-5 | . | . | 21 | TRBV7-3 | TGTGCCAGCAGCTTAAACACGTGCCTAGCGGAACGGGGATATAGCAATCAGCCCCAGCATTTT | CASSLNTCLAERGYSNQPQHF
TRBJ2-3 | few | . | 13 | TRBV7-9 | TGTGCCAGCAACGCGATTTCAGGAGATACGCAGTATTTT | CASNAISGDTQYF
TRBJ2-2 | . | TRBD1 | 16 | TRBV5-4 | TGTGCCAGCAGCCCCTGGGGACAGTTACCCACCGGGGAGCTGTTTTTT | CASSPWGQLPTGELFF
TRBJ2-7 | few | TRBD1 | 16 | TRBV7-2 | TGTGCCAGCAGCCCTCTGACAGGGGACGACCCCTACGAGCAGTACTTC | CASSPLTGDDPYEQYF
TRBJ2-7 | . | . | 16 | TRBV4-2 | TGTGCCAGCAGCCTTCTCCGGGACACCTTCTCCTACGAGCAGTACTTC | CASSLLRDTFSYEQYF
TRBJ2-7 | . | TRBD1 | 14 | TRBV12-3/TRBV12-4 | TGTGCCAGCACCCCAGGGGGACCCGGCTACGAGCAGTACTTC | CASTPGGPGYEQYF
TRBJ2-3 | few | TRBD2 | 18 | TRBV7-8 | TGTGCCAGCAGAGTCGGTACTAGCGGGAGTTTGAGGACAGATACGCAGTATTTT | CASRVGTSGSLRTDTQYF
TRBJ1-1 | few | TRBD1 | 14 | TRBV28 | TGTGCCAGCAGTCCCCGGGACAGGGAAATTGAAGCTTTCTTT | CASSPRDREIEAFF
TRBJ2-7 | few | TRBD1 | 13 | TRBV5-6 | TGTGCCAGCAGCGAGACAGGGTCTGTCGAGCAGTACTTC | CASSETGSVEQYF
TRBJ2-7 | . | TRBD1 | 14 | TRBV28 | TGTGCCAGCAGTTTAGGGGACAGGCCCTACGAGCAGTACTTC | CASSLGDRPYEQYF
TRBJ2-1 | few | TRBD2 | 14 | TRBV20-1 | TGCAGTGCTAGTGGGGCGGGAGGCATCAATGAGCAGTTCTTC | CSASGAGGINEQFF
TRBJ2-1 | . | . | 14 | TRBV7-6 | TGTGCCAGCAGTAAAGGCGCAGGGGTCAATGAGCAGTTCTTC | CASSKGAGVNEQFF
TRBJ2-1 | . | . | 13 | TRBV7-3 | TGTGCCAGCAGCCCCCTCCTCTCTCATGAGCAGTTCTTC | CASSPLLSHEQFF
TRBJ2-3 | . | . | 16 | TRBV3-1 | TGTGCCAGCAGCCAAGATGTCAGCGGAAGCACAGATACGCAGTATTTT | CASSQDVSGSTDTQYF
TRBJ1-1 | many | . | 12 | TRBV7-3 | TGTGCCAGCAGCGGGGGGAACACTGAAGCTTTCTTT | CASSGGNTEAFF
TRBJ2-1 | few | TRBD2 | 13 | TRBV6-6 | TGTGCCAGCAGTTACGGGACTAGAGATGAGCAGTTCTTC | CASSYGTRDEQFF
TRBJ2-5 | few | . | 13 | TRBV2 | TGTGCCAGCAGTGATACAAACCAAGAGACCCAGTACTTC | CASSDTNQETQYF